These T cell receptor beta chains were read from a single sample in a study of T cells after yellow fever vaccination. TCRdb independently ran MiXCR on the 5' RACE reads; one entry per CDR3 protein. The table includes more than 95,000 distinct CDR3 sequences, 7.4% detected once. Sample: CD4+ T cells sorted from PBMCs, taken more than 8 days after the first yellow fever vaccination. These receptors were taken from a man younger than 30 who received the YFV17D yellow fever vaccine. The CDR3 runs from the conserved cysteine through the conserved F or W. A D gene is named only where the DNA matches it firmly. Clone size, where shown, is once, few, many, or a class for clones that have expanded.

D | size | J | V | length | DNA | CDR3
. | many | TRBJ2-3 | TRBV6-5 | 14 | TGTGCCAGCAGCCCCCAATGGCAGGGGGATACGCAGTATTTT | CASSPQWQGDTQYF
TRBD2 | many | TRBJ2-3 | TRBV18 | 14 | TGTGCCAGCTCACCAGGGACTAGTACAAATACGCAGTATTTT | CASSPGTSTNTQYF
. | many | TRBJ2-1 | TRBV20-1 | 14 | TGCAGTGCTAGAACCGGGATATCCTCGGGTGAGCAGTTCTTC | CSARTGISSGEQFF
. | many | TRBJ2-2 | TRBV5-1 | 13 | TGCGCCAGCAGCTTGGCAGCCACCGGGGAGCTGTTTTTT | CASSLAATGELFF
. | many | TRBJ2-7 | TRBV6-5 | 14 | TGTGCCAGCAGTTCCCCTCACGTGGGTAACGAGCAGTACTTC | CASSSPHVGNEQYF
. | many | TRBJ2-1 | TRBV5-1 | 14 | TGCGCCAGCAGCCATACTTCCCCGAACAATGAGCAGTTCTTC | CASSHTSPNNEQFF
. | many | TRBJ1-1 | TRBV5-1 | 14 | TGCGCCAGCAGAAAGGACAGTATGAACACTGAAGCTTTCTTT | CASRKDSMNTEAFF
. | many | TRBJ1-1 | TRBV5-1 | 13 | TGCGCCAGCAGCTTGCAACGGAACACTGAAGCTTTCTTT | CASSLQRNTEAFF
. | many | TRBJ2-5 | TRBV7-2 | 14 | TGTGCCAGCACCACCGGGTGGTTAGGGGAGACCCAGTACTTC | CASTTGWLGETQYF
. | many | TRBJ2-1 | TRBV20-1 | 14 | TGCAGTGCTAGAGTTCCCGGGACTCTCAATGAGCAGTTCTTC | CSARVPGTLNEQFF
TRBD2 | . | TRBJ2-1 | TRBV11-1 | 18 | TGTGCCAGCAGCTCTAGCACCCGAGATAGCGGGGGAAGCAATGAGCAGTTCTTC | CASSSSTRDSGGSNEQFF
TRBD2 | few | TRBJ2-7 | TRBV20-1 | 13 | TGCAGTGCTAGTGTCCGGACGGGAGGCGAGCAGTACTTC | CSASVRTGGEQYF
. | . | TRBJ2-1 | TRBV5-4 | 16 | TGTGCCAGCAGCTTGGTGGGGGGTCACGCCTACAATGAGCAGTTCTTC | CASSLVGGHAYNEQFF
TRBD1 | many | TRBJ1-3 | TRBV10-3 | 15 | TGTGCCATCAGTAAAGGGGACAGCTCTGGAAACACCATATATTTT | CAISKGDSSGNTIYF
. | . | TRBJ2-5 | TRBV5-4 | 15 | TGTGCCAGCAGCTTGGGACAGACTCTTCAAGAGACCCAGTACTTC | CASSLGQTLQETQYF
TRBD1 | many | TRBJ1-6 | TRBV12-3/TRBV12-4 | 14 | TGTGCCAGCAGTTTCGGACAGGGGAGTTCACCCCTCCACTTT | CASSFGQGSSPLHF
TRBD1 | many | TRBJ2-1 | TRBV27 | 15 | TGTGCCAGCAGTTTATCGGACAGGGGACTAAATGAGCAGTTCTTC | CASSLSDRGLNEQFF
. | many | TRBJ1-1 | TRBV14 | 13 | TGTGCCAGCAGCCTTCTATGGAACACTGAAGCTTTCTTT | CASSLLWNTEAFF
. | few | TRBJ2-3 | TRBV12-3/TRBV12-4 | 13 | TGTGCCAGCAGTTTCAGCCAGACAGATACGCAGTATTTT | CASSFSQTDTQYF
. | many | TRBJ2-7 | TRBV7-2 | 13 | TGTGCCAGCAGCTTCTCGCAGAGGGAAGAGCAGTACTTC | CASSFSQREEQYF
. | many | TRBJ2-3 | TRBV4-3 | 17 | TGCGCCAGCAGCCAAGATTTCTCAGGGGCCGGGGCAGATACGCAGTATTTT | CASSQDFSGAGADTQYF
. | many | TRBJ2-3 | TRBV27 | 16 | TGTGCCAGCAGTCGTATAAGAGTACTAAGCACAGATACGCAGTATTTT | CASSRIRVLSTDTQYF
TRBD1 | many | TRBJ1-1 | TRBV6-2/TRBV6-3 | 14 | TGTGCCAGCAGTTACTCGACAGGGTACACTGAAGCTTTCTTT | CASSYSTGYTEAFF
. | many | TRBJ1-1 | TRBV5-1 | 13 | TGCGCCAGCAGCTTGGGTGGACGGAGGGAAGCTTTCTTT | CASSLGGRREAFF
TRBD1 | . | TRBJ1-3 | TRBV7-6 | 20 | TGTGCCAGCAGCAGTTCCGTATGGGGGACAGGGACCGCCACTGGAAACACCATATATTTT | CASSSSVWGTGTATGNTIYF
. | many | TRBJ2-5 | TRBV20-1 | 14 | TGCAGTGCTACCACCCCTAGCGTTCAAGAGACCCAGTACTTC | CSATTPSVQETQYF
TRBD2 | . | TRBJ2-5 | TRBV7-2 | 19 | TGTGCCAGCAGCTTAGCAGGATCATATGCGGGGGGTTTTCAAGAGACCCAGTACTTC | CASSLAGSYAGGFQETQYF
. | many | TRBJ2-5 | TRBV5-1 | 12 | TGCGCCAGCAGCTTGGCCCTGGAGACCCAGTACTTC | CASSLALETQYF